The rows below give T cell receptor beta chains drawn from one sample of a study of CD8 T cells in ankylosing spondylitis. TCRdb re-derived calls from the 5' RACE reads in MiXCR, one entry per CDR3 protein. The table records over 200,000 distinct CDR3 sequences, about 17% of them present only once. Sequencing was done on a sample of blood, either unsorted or a sorted T cell fraction (not recorded which). Receptor source: a male donor with ankylosing spondylitis. Both conserved end residues are part of each CDR3. Fields, in order: V gene, D gene, J gene, clone size, CDR3 protein, CDR3 DNA. D genes are given only for firm matches. Part of the rows lack a size; the others show once, few, many or a class for expanded clones.

V gene: TRBV4-1; D gene: .; J gene: TRBJ1-2; clone size: few; CDR3 protein: CASSQEPHIDYGYTF; CDR3 DNA: TGCGCCAGCAGCCAAGAACCCCACATCGACTATGGCTACACCTTC
V gene: TRBV9; D gene: TRBD1; J gene: TRBJ2-6; clone size: .; CDR3 protein: CASSVGGQGLYSGANVLTF; CDR3 DNA: TGTGCCAGCAGCGTAGGGGGACAGGGCTTGTACTCTGGGGCCAACGTCCTGACTTTC
V gene: TRBV7-9; D gene: .; J gene: TRBJ2-3; clone size: few; CDR3 protein: CASSSLLQAPDTQYF; CDR3 DNA: TGTGCCAGCAGCTCCTTACTTCAGGCTCCAGATACGCAGTATTTT
V gene: TRBV24-1; D gene: .; J gene: TRBJ2-1; clone size: few; CDR3 protein: CATSGPEHPYNEQFF; CDR3 DNA: TGTGCCACCAGTGGCCCCGAGCACCCCTACAATGAGCAGTTCTTC
V gene: TRBV7-9; D gene: .; J gene: TRBJ2-5; clone size: few; CDR3 protein: CASSHPLAQETQYF; CDR3 DNA: TGTGCCAGCAGCCATCCTCTAGCACAAGAGACCCAGTACTTC
V gene: TRBV3-1; D gene: TRBD2; J gene: TRBJ2-1; clone size: .; CDR3 protein: CASSPPVSGGANEQFF; CDR3 DNA: TGTGCCAGCAGTCCGCCCGTAAGCGGGGGGGCCAATGAGCAGTTCTTC
V gene: TRBV6-5; D gene: .; J gene: TRBJ1-2; clone size: .; CDR3 protein: CASSYGGGQGYTF; CDR3 DNA: TGTGCCAGCAGTTACGGGGGGGGGCAAGGCTACACCTTC
V gene: TRBV14; D gene: TRBD1; J gene: TRBJ2-3; clone size: .; CDR3 protein: CASSQGWDHRGTDTQYF; CDR3 DNA: TGTGCCAGCAGCCAAGGATGGGACCACAGGGGGACAGATACGCAGTATTTT
V gene: TRBV5-1; D gene: .; J gene: TRBJ1-2; clone size: .; CDR3 protein: CASSTPFPTAEGGYTF; CDR3 DNA: TGCGCCAGCAGCACGCCCTTTCCGACAGCCGAGGGTGGCTACACCTTC
V gene: TRBV29-1; D gene: .; J gene: TRBJ2-7; clone size: many; CDR3 protein: CSVEVEVGGYEQYF; CDR3 DNA: TGCAGCGTTGAAGTCGAAGTGGGGGGCTACGAGCAGTACTTC
V gene: TRBV11-2; D gene: .; J gene: TRBJ2-5; clone size: .; CDR3 protein: CASSLDFPGSETQYF; CDR3 DNA: TGTGCCAGCAGCTTAGATTTTCCTGGGTCGGAGACCCAGTACTTC
V gene: TRBV2; D gene: TRBD2; J gene: TRBJ2-3; clone size: few; CDR3 protein: CASSRSGTSTDTQYF; CDR3 DNA: TGTGCCAGCAGTCGCAGCGGGACGAGCACAGATACGCAGTATTTT
V gene: TRBV12-3/TRBV12-4; D gene: TRBD2; J gene: TRBJ2-1; clone size: few; CDR3 protein: CASGTSHNEQFF; CDR3 DNA: TGTGCCAGCGGGACTAGCCACAATGAGCAGTTCTTC
V gene: TRBV28; D gene: TRBD2; J gene: TRBJ2-1; clone size: few; CDR3 protein: CASSLTSGYNEQFF; CDR3 DNA: TGTGCCAGCAGTTTGACTAGCGGTTACAATGAGCAGTTCTTC
V gene: TRBV4-1; D gene: .; J gene: TRBJ1-3; clone size: .; CDR3 protein: CASSQVVDSGNTIYF; CDR3 DNA: TGCGCCAGCAGCCAAGTGGTGGACTCTGGAAACACCATATATTTT
V gene: TRBV7-3; D gene: TRBD1; J gene: TRBJ2-7; clone size: few; CDR3 protein: CASSLMDSGTGGEQYF; CDR3 DNA: TGTGCCAGCAGCTTAATGGATTCCGGGACAGGGGGCGAGCAGTACTTC
V gene: TRBV7-2; D gene: TRBD1; J gene: TRBJ2-7; clone size: few; CDR3 protein: CASSIGTGTFGQYF; CDR3 DNA: TGTGCCAGCAGCATCGGGACAGGGACGTTCGGGCAGTACTTC
V gene: TRBV12-3/TRBV12-4; D gene: TRBD1; J gene: TRBJ1-1; clone size: few; CDR3 protein: CASSFSGGTEVFF; CDR3 DNA: TGTGCCAGCAGTTTCTCAGGGGGTACTGAAGTTTTCTTT
V gene: TRBV6-4; D gene: .; J gene: TRBJ2-1; clone size: few; CDR3 protein: CATGSDVSNEQFF; CDR3 DNA: TGTGCCACCGGTTCGGACGTCTCAAATGAGCAGTTCTTC
V gene: TRBV3-1; D gene: TRBD2; J gene: TRBJ2-5; clone size: .; CDR3 protein: CASSLRSGGQETQYF; CDR3 DNA: TGTGCCAGCAGCCTGCGTAGCGGGGGACAAGAGACCCAGTACTTC
V gene: TRBV11-3; D gene: .; J gene: TRBJ2-7; clone size: .; CDR3 protein: CASRRTSSYEQYF; CDR3 DNA: TGTGCCAGCCGCAGGACATCATCCTACGAGCAGTACTTC
V gene: TRBV12-3/TRBV12-4; D gene: TRBD2; J gene: TRBJ2-1; clone size: many; CDR3 protein: CASNPSGREGVNEQFF; CDR3 DNA: TGTGCCAGCAATCCCTCCGGGCGGGAGGGCGTTAATGAGCAGTTCTTC
V gene: TRBV27; D gene: TRBD2; J gene: TRBJ2-1; clone size: .; CDR3 protein: CASSPELAGIYNEQFF; CDR3 DNA: TGTGCCAGCAGTCCGGAACTAGCGGGGATCTACAATGAGCAGTTCTTC
V gene: TRBV14; D gene: .; J gene: TRBJ2-2; clone size: .; CDR3 protein: CASSRYRGELFF; CDR3 DNA: TGTGCCAGCAGCCGATACCGCGGGGAGCTGTTTTTT
V gene: TRBV27; D gene: .; J gene: TRBJ2-7; clone size: .; CDR3 protein: CASSFGGPYYEQYF; CDR3 DNA: TGTGCCAGCAGTTTTGGGGGGCCCTACTACGAGCAGTACTTC
V gene: TRBV4-3; D gene: TRBD2; J gene: TRBJ2-2; clone size: .; CDR3 protein: CASSQEREYIGELFF; CDR3 DNA: TGCGCCAGCAGCCAAGAGCGGGAGTACATCGGGGAGCTGTTTTTT
V gene: TRBV12-5; D gene: TRBD2; J gene: TRBJ2-1; clone size: .; CDR3 protein: CASGIRGGAVNEQFF; CDR3 DNA: TGTGCTAGTGGTATCCGGGGGGGTGCTGTGAATGAGCAGTTCTTC